The present T cell receptor (beta chain) was sequenced within a study of blood T cell repertoires in COVID-19. Study-wide background: Sites across the United States, Italy and Spain contributed samples from acute and convalescent COVID-19. PBMCs, B-cell-depleted T cells, or T cells provided the cDNA or gDNA that made up the material.

Trimming took 2 bases from V and 6 from J; bases not matched to a gene: 9. Germline-derived CDR1 and CDR2 are GTSNPN and SVGIG (reference sequence). The CDR3 is 14 amino acids. The authors' processing: Reference gene primer amplification gave nucleated cell count estimates. The repertoire was sequenced with immunoSEQ multiplex PCR; TCRdb's copy has only in-frame clones and lacks some. The V and J calls and the clone size are those of that table, but D and trimming were determined from the DNA. The profile shows over 150,000 clones, 80% to 85% of them singletons. This sequence joins TRBV30 and TRBJ2-7; TRBD2 aligns across 8 bases. The TCR was taken from a young man with active or convalescent COVID-19. Material for sequencing was peripheral blood. The CDR3 DNA reads as TGTGCCTGGAGTCTTTCAGCGGGAGTTAGCGAGCAGTACTTC. Residues: CAWSLSAGVSEQYF.